Listed below are T cell receptor beta chains from one sample, sequenced in a study of blood T cell repertoires in COVID-19. The table came from immunoSEQ multiplex PCR; TCRdb's copy has only in-frame clones and leaves some out. The data hold some 48,000 clones, with around 80% observed a single time. Material for sequencing was peripheral blood. These receptors were obtained from a human donor in a cohort sampled during active COVID-19. Each CDR3 is given with its conserved first and last residue. Fields, in order: clone size, J gene, V gene, D gene, CDR3 DNA, CDR3 protein. The D gene is left open where the match is weak. Only part of the rows carry a size: once, few, many, or a class if the clone is expanded.

clone_size: .
j_call: TRBJ1-2
v_call: TRBV5-1
d_call: .
cdr3_nt: TGCGCCAGCAGATCTCAGGCAGGGAACTATGGCTACACCTTC
cdr3_aa: CASRSQAGNYGYTF

clone_size: .
j_call: TRBJ2-7
v_call: TRBV28
d_call: .
cdr3_nt: TGTGCCAGCAGTTTAATCTCAGGGGCTTACGCCTACGAGCAGTACTTC
cdr3_aa: CASSLISGAYAYEQYF

clone_size: .
j_call: TRBJ2-3
v_call: TRBV9
d_call: TRBD1
cdr3_nt: TGTGCCAGCAGCGCTAGGGACAGGGGAGAGTCAGATACGCAGTATTTT
cdr3_aa: CASSARDRGESDTQYF

clone_size: .
j_call: TRBJ2-5
v_call: TRBV5-6
d_call: .
cdr3_nt: TGTGCCAGCAGCAGGGGTGTGGGAACAGAGACCCAGTACTTC
cdr3_aa: CASSRGVGTETQYF

clone_size: .
j_call: TRBJ2-3
v_call: TRBV9
d_call: TRBD2
cdr3_nt: TGTGCCAGCAGCGTATCTGGCGGGGGGGCAACCGATACGCAGTATTTT
cdr3_aa: CASSVSGGGATDTQYF

clone_size: .
j_call: TRBJ1-1
v_call: TRBV10-3
d_call: .
cdr3_nt: TGTGCCACATACAGGGAAAGGAACACTGAAGCTTTCTTT
cdr3_aa: CATYRERNTEAFF

clone_size: .
j_call: TRBJ2-7
v_call: TRBV2
d_call: .
cdr3_nt: TGTGCCAGTATGCGACAGTCTTCCCTTTCTTACGAGCAGTACTTC
cdr3_aa: CASMRQSSLSYEQYF

clone_size: .
j_call: TRBJ2-3
v_call: TRBV5-4
d_call: .
cdr3_nt: TGTGCCAGCAGCTCACGTGCGGGGCCTACAGATACGCAGTATTTT
cdr3_aa: CASSSRAGPTDTQYF

clone_size: .
j_call: TRBJ2-1
v_call: TRBV18
d_call: .
cdr3_nt: TGTGCCAGCTCACCACCTGGGACTCCTGGCCGGTTCTTC
cdr3_aa: CASSPPGTPGRFF

clone_size: once
j_call: TRBJ2-1
v_call: TRBV23-1
d_call: .
cdr3_nt: TGCGCCACCTCGTCTGGTCAGGACAGCTCCTACAATGAGCAGTTCTTC
cdr3_aa: CATSSGQDSSYNEQFF

clone_size: .
j_call: TRBJ2-1
v_call: TRBV5-1
d_call: .
cdr3_nt: TGCGCCAGCAGCTCAAGGAGCGGGCCCTACAATGAGCAGTTCTTC
cdr3_aa: CASSSRSGPYNEQFF

clone_size: .
j_call: TRBJ2-7
v_call: TRBV27
d_call: .
cdr3_nt: TGTGCCAGCAGCCCCCTCGCGGGATTAGAGCAGTACTTC
cdr3_aa: CASSPLAGLEQYF

clone_size: .
j_call: TRBJ1-4
v_call: TRBV20-1
d_call: .
cdr3_nt: TGCAGTGCTAGTATAAATGAAAAACTGTTTTTT
cdr3_aa: CSASINEKLFF

clone_size: .
j_call: TRBJ2-1
v_call: TRBV2
d_call: TRBD2
cdr3_nt: TGTGCCACCGCCCTGGAACGGGGGGGGTCCTACAATGAGCAGTTCTTC
cdr3_aa: CATALERGGSYNEQFF

clone_size: .
j_call: TRBJ1-1
v_call: TRBV7-2
d_call: .
cdr3_nt: TGTGCCAGCAGCAAGATACGGGGCACTGAAGCTTTCTTT
cdr3_aa: CASSKIRGTEAFF

clone_size: .
j_call: TRBJ2-7
v_call: TRBV27
d_call: TRBD2
cdr3_nt: TGTGCCAGCAGTCCCGGGGGGTACGAGCAGTACTTC
cdr3_aa: CASSPGGYEQYF

clone_size: .
j_call: TRBJ1-4
v_call: TRBV11-2
d_call: TRBD1
cdr3_nt: TGTGCCAGCAGCTATGGACAGGGGGCGACTGAAAAACTGTTTTTT
cdr3_aa: CASSYGQGATEKLFF

clone_size: .
j_call: TRBJ1-4
v_call: TRBV5-1
d_call: .
cdr3_nt: TGCGCCAGCAGCTTAACCTACAGGGCGGGTAATGAAAAACTGTTTTTT
cdr3_aa: CASSLTYRAGNEKLFF

clone_size: .
j_call: TRBJ2-3
v_call: TRBV24-1
d_call: .
cdr3_nt: TGTGCCACCAGTGATCGCCCCACCTGGGGCAATACGCAGTATTTT
cdr3_aa: CATSDRPTWGNTQYF

clone_size: once
j_call: TRBJ2-7
v_call: TRBV28
d_call: .
cdr3_nt: TGTGCCAGCAGTTCGACCAAAAGGGGCAGGGCGGCTCGGGAGCAGTACTTC
cdr3_aa: CASSSTKRGRAAREQYF

clone_size: .
j_call: TRBJ2-3
v_call: TRBV25-1
d_call: .
cdr3_nt: TGTGCCAGTAGATCCTTGGGCACAGATACGCAGTATTTT
cdr3_aa: CASRSLGTDTQYF

clone_size: .
j_call: TRBJ1-4
v_call: TRBV5-1
d_call: .
cdr3_nt: TGCGCCAGCAGCTTGGCGGGGGGAGGCGAAAAACTGTTTTTT
cdr3_aa: CASSLAGGGEKLFF

clone_size: .
j_call: TRBJ2-7
v_call: TRBV6-2/TRBV6-3
d_call: TRBD1
cdr3_nt: TGTGCCAGCAGTTACTCGAATGTGCCGACAGGGTTGGGCGAGCAGTACTTC
cdr3_aa: CASSYSNVPTGLGEQYF

clone_size: .
j_call: TRBJ2-3
v_call: TRBV5-1
d_call: .
cdr3_nt: TGCGCCAGCAGCTTGTGGGGACAAGACACAGATACGCAGTATTTT
cdr3_aa: CASSLWGQDTDTQYF

clone_size: .
j_call: TRBJ1-1
v_call: TRBV5-6
d_call: TRBD1
cdr3_nt: TGTGCCAGCAGCCGACAGGGGGCAGGGACTGAAGCTTTCTTT
cdr3_aa: CASSRQGAGTEAFF

clone_size: .
j_call: TRBJ2-7
v_call: TRBV30
d_call: .
cdr3_nt: TGTGCCTGGAGTGCCGCTCGACAGTCCCCCGAGCAGTACTTC
cdr3_aa: CAWSAARQSPEQYF

clone_size: .
j_call: TRBJ1-1
v_call: TRBV20-1
d_call: TRBD1
cdr3_nt: TGCAGTGCTAGTGGGGGACAGGGTAAGAATGAAGCTTTCTTT
cdr3_aa: CSASGGQGKNEAFF

clone_size: .
j_call: TRBJ2-3
v_call: TRBV24-1
d_call: TRBD2
cdr3_nt: TGTGCCACCAGTGAAAGAGCGGGGGCGCTTGATACGCAGTATTTT
cdr3_aa: CATSERAGALDTQYF

clone_size: .
j_call: TRBJ2-7
v_call: TRBV7-4
d_call: .
cdr3_nt: TGTGCCAGCAGCTTAGGGCAGGTACGAGAGCAGTACTTC
cdr3_aa: CASSLGQVREQYF

clone_size: .
j_call: TRBJ2-7
v_call: TRBV9
d_call: TRBD2
cdr3_nt: TGTGCCAGCAGCGTAGCTGGGACTAGCGGGGGAAGACCCTACGAGCAGTACTTC
cdr3_aa: CASSVAGTSGGRPYEQYF

clone_size: .
j_call: TRBJ2-5
v_call: TRBV6-1
d_call: .
cdr3_nt: TGTGCCAGCAGTGAAAGCCCTCGGAGAGGAGAGACCCAGTACTTC
cdr3_aa: CASSESPRRGETQYF

clone_size: .
j_call: TRBJ1-2
v_call: TRBV30
d_call: .
cdr3_nt: TGTGCCTGGGCGATGCAGGGTGGCTACACCTTC
cdr3_aa: CAWAMQGGYTF

clone_size: .
j_call: TRBJ2-1
v_call: TRBV7-8
d_call: .
cdr3_nt: TGTGCCAGCAGCCCGATAAGGGGAAGCTCCTACAATGAGCAGTTCTTC
cdr3_aa: CASSPIRGSSYNEQFF

clone_size: once
j_call: TRBJ2-1
v_call: TRBV18
d_call: TRBD2
cdr3_nt: TGTGCCAGCTCACCGCTAGCGGGGGAGGTTAATGAGCAGTTCTTC
cdr3_aa: CASSPLAGEVNEQFF

clone_size: .
j_call: TRBJ2-6
v_call: TRBV19
d_call: .
cdr3_nt: TGTGCCAGTAGTGTTCCAGGTCGATCTGGGGCCAACGTCCTGACTTTC
cdr3_aa: CASSVPGRSGANVLTF

clone_size: .
j_call: TRBJ1-6
v_call: TRBV18
d_call: .
cdr3_nt: TGTGCCAGCTCACCGGCAGGGCTTGGGTATAATTCACCCCTCCACTTT
cdr3_aa: CASSPAGLGYNSPLHF

clone_size: .
j_call: TRBJ2-3
v_call: TRBV7-8
d_call: TRBD2
cdr3_nt: TGTGCCAGCAGCAACCGGACTAGCATCAATACGCAGTATTTT
cdr3_aa: CASSNRTSINTQYF

clone_size: .
j_call: TRBJ2-1
v_call: TRBV18
d_call: TRBD1
cdr3_nt: TGTGCCAGTTCCCGAACAGGGGGCGCATCTAGTGAGCAGTTCTTC
cdr3_aa: CASSRTGGASSEQFF

clone_size: .
j_call: TRBJ2-1
v_call: TRBV20-1
d_call: .
cdr3_nt: TGCAGTGCTAGTGTTGGGCCATTTCACAATGAGCAGTTCTTC
cdr3_aa: CSASVGPFHNEQFF

clone_size: .
j_call: TRBJ2-7
v_call: TRBV7-9
d_call: TRBD1
cdr3_nt: TGTGCCAGCAGCTTAAATCCGGGACAGACCGGGAAGCAGTACTTC
cdr3_aa: CASSLNPGQTGKQYF

clone_size: .
j_call: TRBJ2-5
v_call: TRBV9
d_call: .
cdr3_nt: TGTGCCAGCAGCGTAGAAAATAGGGGGTGGGAGACCCAGTACTTC
cdr3_aa: CASSVENRGWETQYF

clone_size: few
j_call: TRBJ1-2
v_call: TRBV6-5
d_call: TRBD1
cdr3_nt: TGTGCCAGCAGAGACAGGGGTGGCTACACCTTC
cdr3_aa: CASRDRGGYTF